The source of this T cell receptor beta chain is a study of molecular identifiers for immune sequencing clone quantification. There are a few counts of this clonotype. A read error may account for a junction end that differs from germline. CDR1 is LGHNA and CDR2 is YSLEER in the germline V gene. The CDR3 covers 15 residues. TCRdb re-called the PCR reads through MiXCR, storing one row per CDR3 protein. Of about 510,000 distinct CDR3 sequences in the sample, about 26% were seen once. Sequences were obtained from naive CD8+ T cells from blood, with Jurkat cell RNA spiked in. The subset: FACS-sorted CD8+CD4-CCR7+CD45RA+ naive T cells. The chain joins TRBV4-3 to TRBJ2-3; TRBD2 matches 12 bases. The sequence was obtained from a human donor in good health. Some libraries in this study had Jurkat cell RNA spiked in. In DNA form, the CDR3 reads TGCGCCAGCAGCCAAGGACTAGCGGGGGCGAATACGCAATATTTT. Translated: CASSQGLAGANTQYF.